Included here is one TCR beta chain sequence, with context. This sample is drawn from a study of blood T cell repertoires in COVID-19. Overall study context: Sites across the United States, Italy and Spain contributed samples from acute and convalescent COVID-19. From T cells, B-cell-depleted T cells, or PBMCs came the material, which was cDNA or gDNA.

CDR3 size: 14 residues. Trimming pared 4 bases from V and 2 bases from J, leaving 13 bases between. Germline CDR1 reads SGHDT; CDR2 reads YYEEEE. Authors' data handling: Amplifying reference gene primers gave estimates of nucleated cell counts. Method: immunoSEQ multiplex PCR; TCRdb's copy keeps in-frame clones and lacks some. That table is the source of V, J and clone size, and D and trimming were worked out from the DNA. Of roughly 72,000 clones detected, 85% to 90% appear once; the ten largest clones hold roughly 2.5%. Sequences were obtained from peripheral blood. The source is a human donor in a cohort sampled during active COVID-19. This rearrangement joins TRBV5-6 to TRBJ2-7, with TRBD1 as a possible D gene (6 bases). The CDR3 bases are TGTGCCAGCAGCCTCCGGGACATGACCTACGAGCAGTACTTC. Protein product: CASSLRDMTYEQYF.